What follows describes a single T cell receptor (beta chain). Its antigen is not known. This sample is drawn from a study of T cells in Graves' hyperthyroidism and ophthalmopathy. Study-level results: Blood samples included most of the expanded thyroid clonotypes exceeding 0.001.

V shed 3 bases, J shed 3 bases, and the junction held 3 bases outside the gene matches. CDR1 and CDR2 (germline): ENHRY, SYGVKD. The CDR3 totals 14 residues. Newly diagnosed hyperthyroidism patients aged 18 to 65 years had disease lasting under 2 months. Exclusion criteria comprised uncontrolled infection, other autoimmune disease, pregnancy or lactation. TCR beta CDR3 regions were amplified from RNA transcripts. First-round RT-PCR with HTBI primers amplified the TCR CDR3 region. TCRdb re-analysed the multiplex PCR reads in MiXCR, keeping a single row per CDR3 protein. The sample consists of about 840,000 distinct CDR3 sequences, around 38% of them appearing once.

The chain links TRBV10-3 to TRBJ2-3, with 7 bases fitting TRBD1. Source material: blood. The receptor's source is a man younger than 35 with Graves' hyperthyroidism. This CDR3 is CAISESTGTDTQYF. CDR3 coding DNA: TGTGCCATCAGTGAATCGACAGGGACAGATACGCAGTATTTT.